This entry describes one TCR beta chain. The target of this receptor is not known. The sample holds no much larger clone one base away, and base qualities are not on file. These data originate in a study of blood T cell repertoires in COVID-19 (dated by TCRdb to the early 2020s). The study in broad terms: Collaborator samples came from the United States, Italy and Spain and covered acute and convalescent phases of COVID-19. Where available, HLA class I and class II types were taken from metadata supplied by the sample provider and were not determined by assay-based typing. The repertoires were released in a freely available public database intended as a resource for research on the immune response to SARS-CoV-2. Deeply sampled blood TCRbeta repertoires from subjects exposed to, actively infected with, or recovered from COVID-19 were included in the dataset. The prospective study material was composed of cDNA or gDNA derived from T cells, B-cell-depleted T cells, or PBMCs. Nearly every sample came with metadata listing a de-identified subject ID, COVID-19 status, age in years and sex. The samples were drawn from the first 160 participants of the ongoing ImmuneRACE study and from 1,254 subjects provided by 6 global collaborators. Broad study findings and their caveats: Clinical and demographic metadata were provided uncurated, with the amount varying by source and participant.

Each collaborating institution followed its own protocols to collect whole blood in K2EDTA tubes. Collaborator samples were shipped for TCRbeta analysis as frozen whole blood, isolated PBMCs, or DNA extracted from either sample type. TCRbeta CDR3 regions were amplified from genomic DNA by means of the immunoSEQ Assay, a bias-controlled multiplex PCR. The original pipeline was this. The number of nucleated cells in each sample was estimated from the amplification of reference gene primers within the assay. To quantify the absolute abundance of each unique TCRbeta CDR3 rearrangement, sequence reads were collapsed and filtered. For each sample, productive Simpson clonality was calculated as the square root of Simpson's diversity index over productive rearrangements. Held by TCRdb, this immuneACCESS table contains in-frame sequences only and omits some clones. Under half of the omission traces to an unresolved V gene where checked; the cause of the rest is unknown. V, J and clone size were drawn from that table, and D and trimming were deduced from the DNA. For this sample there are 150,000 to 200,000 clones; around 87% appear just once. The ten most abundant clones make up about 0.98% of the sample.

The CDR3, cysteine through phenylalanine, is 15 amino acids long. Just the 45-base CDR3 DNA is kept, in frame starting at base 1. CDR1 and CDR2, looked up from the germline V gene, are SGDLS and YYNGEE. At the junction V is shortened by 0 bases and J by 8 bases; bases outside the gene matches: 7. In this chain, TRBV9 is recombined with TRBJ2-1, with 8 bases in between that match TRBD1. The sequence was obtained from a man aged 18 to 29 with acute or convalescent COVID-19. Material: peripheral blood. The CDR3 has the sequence CASSVGTGPPDEQFF. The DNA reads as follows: TGTGCCAGCAGCGTAGGGACAGGGCCCCCTGATGAGCAGTTCTTC.